The clone carrying this T cell receptor beta chain was seen a few times. The antigen is undetermined. The CDR3 totals 15 residues. Germline loops: CDR1 LGHNA, CDR2 YSLEER. After removal of 3 bases from V and 7 bases from J, the junction contained 12 bases not matched to a gene. The data are from a study of T cells after yellow fever vaccination. Study-wide results and caveats: Weaker overall, the secondary response nonetheless peaked faster (day 5 versus 15).

Template switching by 5'RACE produced TCR cDNA, adding a universal primer site and UMIs. TCRdb independently ran MiXCR on the 5' RACE reads; one entry per CDR3 protein. The sample has some 110,000 distinct CDR3 sequences, 8.4% seen once; the top ten hold about 25%. The sequence came from a man aged 25-45 years who received the YFV17D yellow fever vaccine. The sequences come from CD8+ T cells sorted from PBMCs, collected 45 days after the yellow fever booster vaccination. The chain has TRBV4-3 and TRBJ2-7, with 7 bases aligning to TRBD2. CDR3 DNA sequence: TGCGCCAGCAGCCATGACGGGGCGGGGGACGGGGAGCAGTACTTC. Translating it yields CASSHDGAGDGEQYF.